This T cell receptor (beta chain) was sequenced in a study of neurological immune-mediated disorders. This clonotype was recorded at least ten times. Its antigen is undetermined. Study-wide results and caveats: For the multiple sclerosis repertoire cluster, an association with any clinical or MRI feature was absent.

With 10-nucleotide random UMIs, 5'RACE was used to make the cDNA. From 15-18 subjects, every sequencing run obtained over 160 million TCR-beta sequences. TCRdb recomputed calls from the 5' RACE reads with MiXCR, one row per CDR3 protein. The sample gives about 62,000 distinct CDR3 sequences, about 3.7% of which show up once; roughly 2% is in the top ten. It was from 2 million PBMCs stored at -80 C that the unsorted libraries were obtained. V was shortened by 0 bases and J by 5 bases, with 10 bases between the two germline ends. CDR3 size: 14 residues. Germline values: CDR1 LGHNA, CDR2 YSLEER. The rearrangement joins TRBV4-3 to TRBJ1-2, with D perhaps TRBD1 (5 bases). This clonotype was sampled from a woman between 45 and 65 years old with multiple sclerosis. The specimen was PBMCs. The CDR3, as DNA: TGCGCCAGCAGCCAAGACGACAGCCTGTATGGCTACACCTTC. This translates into CASSQDDSLYGYTF.